This T cell receptor (beta chain) was observed in a study of blood T cell repertoires in COVID-19. The method was immunoSEQ multiplex PCR; TCRdb's version includes in-frame clones alone and lacks a portion of them. Of about 200,000 clones in the sample, more than 75% are singletons; the top ten hold approximately 6%. Germline V gene lookup returns CDR1 KGHSH and CDR2 LQKENI. V gave up 7 bases and J gave up 4 bases, with 25 bases separating them. CDR3 length equals 17 residues. This receptor was obtained from a man aged 40-49 years with active or convalescent COVID-19. The sample was peripheral blood. The J gene is TRBJ2-5, the V gene TRBV18; D is undetermined. The CDR3 DNA is TGTGCCAGCTTACCCACCCTATTTCAAGCCCCGAGAGAGACCCAGTACTTC. Translating gives CASLPTLFQAPRETQYF.